What follows are 28 T cell receptor beta chains derived from one specimen sequenced in a study of T cells in Graves' hyperthyroidism and ophthalmopathy. TCR beta CDR3 regions were amplified from RNA. TCR CDR3 regions were first amplified by RT-PCR with HTBI primers. TCRdb itself ran the multiplex PCR reads through MiXCR, one entry per CDR3 protein. The sample holds some 180,000 distinct CDR3 sequences, 17% seen once. Sequencing input: blood. These receptors were collected from a woman in her 50s with Graves' hyperthyroidism.

This clonotype has a count of ten or more. V and J are TRBV20-1 and TRBJ2-7; 10 bases are a match to TRBD2. This CDR3 contains 14 residues. V gave up 3 bases and J gave up 3 bases; unmatched junction bases: 5. Per the germline V gene, CDR1 is DFQATT and CDR2 is SNEGSKA (reference sequence). The CDR3 reads CSASAVAGGYEQYF. CDR3 DNA sequence: TGCAGTGCTAGCGCAGTAGCGGGAGGCTACGAGCAGTACTTC.

The sample holds a few counts of this clonotype. V and J are TRBV29-1 and TRBJ1-2; unclear D gene. Trimming pared 0 bases from V and 3 bases from J, leaving 14 bases between. Germline CDR1 is SQVTM and CDR2 is ANQGSEA. This CDR3 spans 15 amino acids. The CDR3 sequence: CSVEDGRVRDYGYTF. The DNA for the CDR3 is TGCAGCGTTGAAGATGGACGGGTGAGGGACTATGGCTACACCTTC.

The chain has TRBV19 and TRBJ2-7, with 13 bases lining up with TRBD2. V lost 1 base and J lost 6; bases outside the gene matches: 3. CDR1 and CDR2 (germline): LNHDA, SQIVND (reference sequence). The CDR3 loop spans 15 amino acids. As DNA, the CDR3 is TGTGCCAGTAGTATAGGACTAGCGGGAGGCTCCGAGCAGTACTTC. It encodes CASSIGLAGGSEQYF. Filled out from reference TRBV19 and TRBJ2-7, the complete variable domain reads DGGITQSPKYLFRKEGQNVTLSCEQNLNHDAMYWYRQDPGQGLRLIYYSQIVNDFQKGDIAEGYSVSREKKESFPLTVTSAQKNPTAFYLCASSIGLAGGSEQYFGPGTRLTVT.

This clonotype came up a few times. This rearrangement joins TRBV10-3 to TRBJ1-2, with D possibly being TRBD1 (5 bases). The germline V gene encodes CDR1 ENHRY and CDR2 SYGVKD. V was shortened by 7 bases and J by 2 bases, with 11 bases between the two germline ends. The CDR3 totals 13 residues. The CDR3 DNA sequence: TGTGCCATCACCAGACGGGACAACTATGGCTACACCTTC. Translated: CAITRRDNYGYTF.

V and J are TRBV19 and TRBJ2-3; D is possibly TRBD2 (6 bases). V lost 9 bases and J 6 bases, leaving 19 bases between the germline ends. Germline V CDR1 and CDR2: LNHDA, SQIVND (reference sequence). The CDR3 consists of 14 residues. This CDR3 is CASRDSGWGDTQYF. CDR3 in DNA: TGTGCCAGCCGGGACTCGGGATGGGGTGATACGCAGTATTTT. The full variable domain, rest sourced from reference TRBV19 and TRBJ2-3, is DGGITQSPKYLFRKEGQNVTLSCEQNLNHDAMYWYRQDPGQGLRLIYYSQIVNDFQKGDIAEGYSVSREKKESFPLTVTSAQKNPTAFYLCASRDSGWGDTQYFGPGTRLTVL.

This clonotype was seen repeatedly, ten times or more. This rearrangement joins TRBV11-3 to TRBJ2-3, with D perhaps matching TRBD2 (6 bases). The V and J ends lost 4 bases and 1 base respectively, with 12 bases between them. The CDR3 totals 15 residues. Germline assignment: CDR1 SGHNT and CDR2 YENEEA. CDR3 protein: CASSSPASGTDTQYF. In nucleotides, the CDR3 is TGTGCCAGCAGCTCCCCGGCTAGCGGCACAGATACGCAGTATTTT. Looking up the rest from reference TRBV11-3 and TRBJ2-3 gives the full variable domain: EAGVVQSPRYKIIEKKQPVAFWCNPISGHNTLYWYLQNLGQGPELLIRYENEEAVDDSQLPKDRFSAERLKGVDSTLKIQPAELGDSAVYLCASSSPASGTDTQYFGPGTRLTVL.

This clonotype has a count of ten or more. V is TRBV2 and J is TRBJ1-1, with D possibly TRBD1 on 6 matching bases. Trimming shortened V by 7 bases and J by 1 base, and 13 bases separated the two germline ends. The CDR3 sequence is 14 residues long. Germline CDR1 is SNHLY and CDR2 is FYNNEI. For the CDR3, the DNA is TGTGCCAGCAAGCAGACAGGATCGAACACTGAAGCTTTCTTT. Translating it yields CASKQTGSNTEAFF.

This sequence joins TRBV6-1 and TRBJ2-2, with D perhaps given as TRBD1 or TRBD2 (5 bases each). The CDR3 loop spans 15 amino acids. Germline CDR1 is MNHNS and CDR2 is SASEGT. Trimming removed 6 bases from V and 4 bases from J, with 15 bases in between. The CDR3 coding sequence is TGTGCCAGCAGCCGAGGGACGGGTACCACCGGGGAGCTGTTTTTT. Its translation: CASSRGTGTTGELFF.

Ten or more counts support this clonotype. V gene TRBV5-1 combines with J gene TRBJ2-7, with a tentative D call TRBD2 (6 bases). This CDR3 has 13 amino acids. From germline, CDR1 is SGHRS and CDR2 YFSETQ. Between the trimmed V and J ends, which lost 6 bases and 5 bases, there was a span of 15 bases. CDR3 in amino acids: CASKRAGSHEQYF. CDR3 nucleotide sequence: TGCGCCAGCAAGCGTGCGGGGAGCCACGAGCAGTACTTC. Looking up the rest from reference TRBV5-1 and TRBJ2-7 gives the full variable domain: KAGVTQTPRYLIKTRGQQVTLSCSPISGHRSVSWYQQTPGQGLQFLFEYFSETQRNKGNFPGRFSGRQFSNSRSEMNVSTLELGDSALYLCASKRAGSHEQYFGPGTRLTVT.

V usage is TRBV11-2 and J usage is TRBJ2-5; D call uncertain. The germline V and J ends were trimmed by 0 bases and 4 bases, with 6 bases remaining between them. Germline V gene data show CDR1 as SGHAT and CDR2 as FQNNGV. This CDR3 comprises 13 residues. In DNA, the CDR3 is TGTGCCAGCAGCTTAGAGCCGCGAGAGACCCAGTACTTC. Amino acid sequence: CASSLEPRETQYF.

This clonotype was recorded many times. A read error may account for a junction end that differs from germline. This sequence joins TRBV18 and TRBJ2-1, with unresolved D. The CDR3 spans 12 residues. The germline V gene encodes CDR1 KGHSH and CDR2 LQKENI. CDR3 protein: CASSPQWNEQFF. Written as DNA, the CDR3 is TGTGCCAGCTCTCCACAGTGGAATGAGCAGTTCTTC.

In this sample, this clonotype turned up many times. The chain couples TRBV18 to TRBJ2-3; D gene unclear. This CDR3 is 15 amino acids long. The germline V gene has CDR1 KGHSH and CDR2 LQKENI. Deletions cut 3 bases from V and 0 bases from J, with 10 bases between. The CDR3 reads CASSPGKTSTDTQYF. The CDR3 DNA follows: TGTGCCAGCTCACCTGGCAAAACTAGCACAGATACGCAGTATTTT.

In this sample, this clonotype turned up many times. This chain uses TRBV2 with TRBJ2-1; 14 bases are a match to TRBD2. V was clipped by 7 bases and J by 4 bases; unmatched bases: 3. From germline, CDR1 is SNHLY and CDR2 FYNNEI. The CDR3 totals 15 residues. The CDR3: CASIRLAGGYNEQFF. The CDR3 DNA is TGTGCCAGCATTCGACTAGCGGGAGGGTACAATGAGCAGTTCTTC.

About this clonotype itself: A read error may account for a junction end that differs from germline. The chain couples TRBV5-1 to TRBJ2-1, with a weak D call TRBD2 (5 bases). Germline values: CDR1 SGHRS, CDR2 YFSETQ. The CDR3 is 12 residues long. This chain's CDR3 is CASRVGVGEQFF. DNA of the CDR3: TGTGCCAGCAGAGTCGGGGTCGGGGAGCAGTTCTTC.

This clonotype was counted many times. V gene TRBV10-3 combines with J gene TRBJ2-6, with D perhaps TRBD2 (6 bases). This CDR3 region has 16 residues. V was cut by 6 bases and J by 1 base, with 13 bases left in between. From germline, CDR1 is ENHRY and CDR2 SYGVKD. The CDR3 sequence is CAISGGPLSGANVLTF. The CDR3 nucleotides are TGTGCCATCAGCGGGGGACCCCTATCTGGGGCCAACGTCCTGACTTTC.

This clonotype was recorded at least ten times. The J gene is TRBJ2-3, the V gene TRBV25-1; 9 nucleotides agree with TRBD2. This CDR3 is built from 15 residues. Per germline, CDR1 MGHDK and CDR2 SYGVNS. The ends lost 3 bases at V and 3 bases at J; junction bases unmatched: 4. DNA of the CDR3: TGTGCCAGCAGTGATTTGACTAGCGGTACAGATACGCAGTATTTT. Translated, it gives CASSDLTSGTDTQYF. Variable domain in full (rest from reference TRBV25-1 and TRBJ2-3): EADIYQTPRYLVIGTGKKITLECSQTMGHDKMYWYQQDPGMELHLIHYSYGVNSTEKGDLSSESTVSRIRTEHFPLTLESARPSHTSQYLCASSDLTSGTDTQYFGPGTRLTVL.

This clonotype was found many times. This sequence joins TRBV30 and TRBJ1-1; D is uncertain. V was pared by 4 bases and J by 8 bases, with 17 bases between. CDR3 length: 13 amino acids. Germline CDR1 GTSNPN, CDR2 SVGIG (reference sequence). CDR3 coding DNA: TGTGCCTGGATAGGAAACGGACGGAAAGAAGCTTTCTTT. Translated, it gives CAWIGNGRKEAFF.

This clonotype has ten or more counts. The V call is TRBV2, the J call TRBJ1-5; D is uncertain. Trimming cost V 9 bases and J 1 base, with 10 bases left between them. Germline V gives CDR1 SNHLY, CDR2 FYNNEI. This CDR3 spans 13 amino acids. The CDR3 DNA reads as TGTGCCAGTAGGGATTCGAGCAATCAGCCCCAGCATTTT. Residues: CASRDSSNQPQHF.

This clonotype appeared many times. The chain couples TRBV18 to TRBJ1-1, with D unclear. Germline V CDR1 and CDR2: KGHSH, LQKENI. V was clipped by 2 bases and J by 5 bases, with 12 bases between them. The CDR3 totals 14 residues. The CDR3 is CASSPKGSGTEAFF. The CDR3 region has the DNA TGTGCCAGCTCACCAAAGGGTTCAGGAACTGAAGCTTTCTTT.

The chain couples TRBV11-3 to TRBJ1-5; tentatively, D is TRBD1 (5 bases). Germline V CDR1 and CDR2: SGHNT, YENEEA. There are 17 residues in the CDR3. Trimming took off 1 base at V and 1 base at J, with 14 bases between the two ends. Written as DNA, the CDR3 is TGTGCCAGCAGCTTAGCCCGGGACCATGGGAGCAATCAGCCCCAGCATTTT. Amino acids: CASSLARDHGSNQPQHF.

This clonotype was counted at least ten times. This chain joins TRBV7-3 and TRBJ2-7, with TRBD2 matching 7 bases. This CDR3 has 15 residues. CDR1 and CDR2 (germline): SGHTA, FQGTGA. The junction had 8 bases not matched to a gene; V was cut back by 5 bases and J by 1 base. Here the CDR3 reads CASSPGSGTSYEQYF. The CDR3 DNA follows: TGTGCCAGCAGCCCCGGGAGCGGGACTTCCTACGAGCAGTACTTC.

This clonotype has at least ten counts. This chain connects TRBV7-9 to TRBJ2-1; D is unclear. Trimming stripped 0 bases from V and 6 bases from J, with 9 bases between. The CDR3 is 14 amino acids. CDR1 and CDR2 from the germline V gene are SEHNR and FQNEAQ (reference sequence). The CDR3 DNA sequence: TGTGCCAGCAGCTTAGCAAGGGCATTCAATGAGCAGTTCTTC. Its protein product is CASSLARAFNEQFF.

This clonotype was recorded many times. This chain uses TRBV7-2 with TRBJ2-1; D remains unclear. The CDR3 has 13 residues. The ends were cut back, 2 bases at V and 7 bases at J, with 9 bases in the middle. Germline-derived CDR1 and CDR2 are SGHTA and FQGNSA. The CDR3 sequence: CASSLPTMNEQFF. DNA for the CDR3: TGTGCCAGCAGCTTACCGACGATGAATGAGCAGTTCTTC.

The chain has TRBV12-3 or TRBV12-4 and TRBJ2-7; D perhaps matches TRBD1 (5 bases). The V end was cut by 0 bases, the J end by 0 bases, with 9 bases between. The CDR3 length is 15 residues. In DNA form, the CDR3 reads TGTGCCAGCAGTTTAGCTAGGGGTAGCTCCTACGAGCAGTACTTC. Protein sequence: CASSLARGSSYEQYF.

The CDR3 protein is CSARRAYEQYF. The CDR3 bases are TGCAGTGCAAGAAGAGCCTACGAGCAGTACTTC. The chain links TRBV20-1 to TRBJ2-7; D is undetermined. Trimming took off 6 bases at V and 2 bases at J, with 8 bases between the two ends. The germline V gene encodes CDR1 DFQATT and CDR2 SNEGSKA (reference sequence). The CDR3 extends over 11 amino acids.

The chain combines TRBV20-1 with TRBJ2-7; TRBD2 matches at 10 bases. This CDR3 is built from 15 residues. The germline V gene encodes CDR1 DFQATT and CDR2 SNEGSKA (reference sequence). Losses at the gene ends were 6 bases for V and 4 bases for J; bases not matched to a gene: 12. CDR3 amino acids: CSAPPLAGGLYEQYF. CDR3 nucleotide sequence: TGCAGTGCCCCTCCCTTAGCGGGGGGACTATACGAGCAGTACTTC.

The chain uses TRBV7-3 and TRBJ2-1; 16 nucleotides agree with TRBD2. After removal of 4 bases from V and 9 bases from J, the junction contained 6 bases not matched to a gene. CDR3 length equals 16 residues. The germline V gene has CDR1 SGHTA and CDR2 FQGTGA. The chain's CDR3 is CASSSDGTSGGGEQFF. In nucleotides, the CDR3 is TGTGCCAGCAGCTCTGACGGGACTAGCGGGGGGGGTGAGCAGTTCTTC.

A word on this clonotype: Relative to the germline gene, one junction end is altered; a read error may explain this. The chain has TRBV6-1 and TRBJ2-6; D possibly corresponds to TRBD2 (6 bases). Germline V lookup: CDR1 MNHNS, CDR2 SASEGT. This CDR3 has 16 residues. DNA of the CDR3: TGTGTCAGCAGTCGGGGGATCCTCTCTGGGGCCAACATCCTGACTTTC. Its protein is CVSSRGILSGANILTF.